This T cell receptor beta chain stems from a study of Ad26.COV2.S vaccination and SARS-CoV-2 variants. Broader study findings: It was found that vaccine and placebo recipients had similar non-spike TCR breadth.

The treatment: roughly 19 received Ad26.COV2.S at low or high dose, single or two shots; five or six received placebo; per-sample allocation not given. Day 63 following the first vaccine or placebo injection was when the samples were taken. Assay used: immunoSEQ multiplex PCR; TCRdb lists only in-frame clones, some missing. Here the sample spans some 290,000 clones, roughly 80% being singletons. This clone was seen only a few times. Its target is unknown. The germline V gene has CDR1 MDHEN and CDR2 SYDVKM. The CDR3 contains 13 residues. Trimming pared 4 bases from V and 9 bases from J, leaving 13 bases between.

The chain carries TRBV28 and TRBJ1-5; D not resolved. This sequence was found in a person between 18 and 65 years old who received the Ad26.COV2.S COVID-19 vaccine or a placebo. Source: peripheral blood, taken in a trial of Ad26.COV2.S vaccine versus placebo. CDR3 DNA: TGTGCCAGCAGTTCGGCGGCCAAAGGGCCCCAGCATTTT. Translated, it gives CASSSAAKGPQHF.